This section outlines one TCR beta chain sequence together with its context. What it binds is unknown. This specimen comes from a study of T cells in Graves' hyperthyroidism and ophthalmopathy. Regarding the study as a whole: A median 6.5 months before onset, the model predicted ophthalmopathy. Blood samples included most of the expanded thyroid clonotypes exceeding 0.001.

Amplification yielded TCR beta CDR3 regions, with RNA transcripts as the source. First-round RT-PCR of the TCR CDR3 relied on the HTBI primer set. TCRdb re-called the multiplex PCR reads with MiXCR, one entry per CDR3 protein. The sample has 700,000 or so distinct CDR3 sequences; about a sixth are singletons. When ophthalmopathy did not progress within 18 months, Graves' hyperthyroidism was considered stable. Patients were excluded because of uncontrolled infection, other autoimmune disease, pregnancy or lactation. This TCR was sampled from a man aged 18 to 29 with Graves' hyperthyroidism. The sequenced sample consisted of blood.

The CDR3 here is CASSSGTLTYNEQFF. Here the CDR3 DNA reads TGTGCCAGCAGCTCCGGGACTTTAACCTACAATGAGCAGTTCTTC. The chain links TRBV11-2 to TRBJ2-1; possible D gene TRBD2, 6 bases. V was pared by 4 bases and J by 2 bases, with 12 bases between. This CDR3 comprises 15 residues. CDR1 is SGHAT, CDR2 FQNNGV, per germline.